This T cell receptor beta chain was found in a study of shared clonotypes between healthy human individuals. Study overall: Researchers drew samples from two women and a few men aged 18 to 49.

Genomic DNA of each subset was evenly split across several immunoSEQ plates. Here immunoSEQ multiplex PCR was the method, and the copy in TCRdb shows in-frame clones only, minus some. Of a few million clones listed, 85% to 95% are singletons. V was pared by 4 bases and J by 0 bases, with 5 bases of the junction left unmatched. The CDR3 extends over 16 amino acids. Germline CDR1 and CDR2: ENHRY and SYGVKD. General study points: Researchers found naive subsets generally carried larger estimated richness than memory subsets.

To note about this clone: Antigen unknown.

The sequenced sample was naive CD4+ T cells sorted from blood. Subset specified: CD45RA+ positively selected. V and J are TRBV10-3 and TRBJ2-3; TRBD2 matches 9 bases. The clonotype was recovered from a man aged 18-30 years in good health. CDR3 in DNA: TGTGCCATCAGTGGCCTAGCGGGGACTAGCACAGATACGCAGTATTTT. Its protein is CAISGLAGTSTDTQYF.